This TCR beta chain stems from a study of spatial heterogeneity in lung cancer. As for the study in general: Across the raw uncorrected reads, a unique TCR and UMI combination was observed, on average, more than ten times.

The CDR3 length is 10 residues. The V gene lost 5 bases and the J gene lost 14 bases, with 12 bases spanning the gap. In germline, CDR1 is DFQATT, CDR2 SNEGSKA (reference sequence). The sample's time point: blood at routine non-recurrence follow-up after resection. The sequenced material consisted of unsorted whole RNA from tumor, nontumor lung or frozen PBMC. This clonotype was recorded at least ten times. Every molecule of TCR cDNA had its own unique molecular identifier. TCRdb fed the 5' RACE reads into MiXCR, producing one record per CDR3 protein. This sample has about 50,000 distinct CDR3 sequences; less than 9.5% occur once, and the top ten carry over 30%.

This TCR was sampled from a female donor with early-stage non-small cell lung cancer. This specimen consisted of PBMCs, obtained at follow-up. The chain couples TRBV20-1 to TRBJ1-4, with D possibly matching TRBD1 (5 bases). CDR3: CSARGTGLFF. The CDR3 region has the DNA TGCAGTGCTCGGGGGACCGGCCTGTTTTTT.